The T cell receptor (beta chain) described here comes from a study of T-cell reconstitution after alpha-beta-depleted transplantation in children. The TCRbeta library incorporated unique molecular identifiers. TCRdb reprocessed the PCR reads via MiXCR and lists one record per CDR3 protein. The sample holds about 610,000 distinct CDR3 sequences, 10% to 13% seen once. CDR1 and CDR2 from the germline V gene are SGHDN and FVKESK. CDR3 length equals 15 residues. Trimming pared 3 bases from V and 8 bases from J, leaving 17 bases between. The sample consisted of PBMCs from the stem cell graft donor, taken from the stem cell graft. The source is a human donor who donated a stem cell graft to a child with acute myeloid leukemia. The chain links TRBV14 to TRBJ2-1; D remains ambiguous. CDR3 sequence (DNA): TGTGCCAGCAGCCATCGTATCCAGCTCCCCCATGAGCAGTTCTTC. Protein sequence: CASSHRIQLPHEQFF.